This T cell receptor (beta chain) was sequenced during a study of blood T cell repertoires in COVID-19. Produced via immunoSEQ multiplex PCR; TCRdb's table is partial and in-frame only. There are under 200,000 clones in the sample; around 84% occur only once, and roughly 7% lies in the top ten. Germline V lookup: CDR1 SEHNR, CDR2 FQNEAQ (reference sequence). The trim removed 6 bases at V and 2 bases at J, leaving 6 bases unmatched. The CDR3 has 15 amino acids. This receptor was taken from a man between 50 and 59 years old with active or convalescent COVID-19. The sample was peripheral blood. This chain links TRBV7-9 with TRBJ1-3, with 8 bases lining up with TRBD1. The chain's CDR3 is CASRSTGVPGNTIYF. The CDR3, as DNA: TGTGCCAGCAGGTCGACAGGGGTTCCTGGAAACACCATATATTTT.